The clone carrying this TCR beta chain has just a few counts. TCRdb independently ran MiXCR on the RT-PCR reads; one entry per CDR3 protein. The table has fewer than 800,000 distinct CDR3 sequences, 14% seen once. V shed 7 bases and J shed 0 bases, with 13 bases lying between them. CDR3 size: 14 residues. CDR1 is DFQATT and CDR2 is SNEGSKA in the germline V gene (reference sequence). This sequence was found in a female donor in good health, serving as a healthy control. The V gene is TRBV20-1, the J gene TRBJ2-1; D remains ambiguous. Material: memory CD4+ T cells from blood. CDR3 coding DNA: TGCAGTGTCATCAGCAGTAGCTCCTACAATGAGCAGTTCTTC. Translation: CSVISSSSYNEQFF.